This T cell receptor beta chain was sequenced during a study of blood T cells in healthy people across ages. Notes on the study in general: Because donor CMV status was unknown, expanded clonotype changes were possibly confounded.

The second PCR ran about 6 to 12 cycles with a sample-barcoded 5' primer and J-beta primers. Sequencing of every sample gave 2.5 million or more CDR3-containing paired-end reads. TCRdb used MiXCR to reprocess the 5' RACE reads, holding one entry per CDR3 protein. The data hold over 750,000 distinct CDR3 sequences, with roughly 25% observed a single time. In this sample, this clonotype turned up once. Its antigen is not known. The extraction recovered at least 5.5 micrograms of total RNA per sample. With 5 bases clipped from V and 0 bases from J, the junction kept 12 bases outside the gene matches. The length of the CDR3 is 18 residues. The same data also contributed to another study, on T cells of mothers and their children. That paper adds: For unrelated pairs as for related ones, thymic selection shapes TCR recombination output similarly.

The receptor's source is a boy younger than 18 in good health. The chain uses TRBV12-3 or TRBV12-4 and TRBJ1-4; the match to TRBD1 covers 7 bases. The specimen was blood. The CDR3: CASSGGQVSIATNEKLFF. The CDR3 DNA is TGTGCCAGCAGTGGCGGACAGGTTTCGATCGCAACTAATGAAAAACTGTTTTTT.